The source of this TCR beta chain is a study of blood T cell repertoires in COVID-19. Study details: COVID-19 samples from acute and convalescent phases originated in the United States, Italy and Spain.

The CDR3 loop spans 15 amino acids. Germline values: CDR1 MGHDK, CDR2 SYGVNS. The J segment lost 6 bases and the V segment lost 5 bases, leaving 6 bases of the junction unmatched. In its sample, this clone was seen once. In the study's own analysis: Estimation of nucleated cell counts relied on the amplification of reference gene primers. Produced via immunoSEQ multiplex PCR; TCRdb's table is partial and in-frame only. The DNA gave D and trimming, while V, J and clone size come from that table. Of under 200,000 clones listed, approximately 83% are singletons. The receptor was derived from a woman of 80 years or more with active or convalescent COVID-19. Material: peripheral blood. The rearrangement joins TRBV25-1 to TRBJ1-6; 8 nucleotides align to TRBD1. CDR3 DNA sequence: TGTGCCAGCAGTTCCCGGACAGGGAGTAATTCACCCCTCCACTTT. This codes for CASSSRTGSNSPLHF.